The 8 T cell receptor beta chains below all came from one sample that was sequenced in a study of technical replicates of blood from a handful of donors. The method was immunoSEQ multiplex PCR; TCRdb's version includes in-frame clones alone and lacks a portion of them. Of over 50,000 clones listed, around 85% are singletons. Material: PBMCs. The receptors here all came from a human donor in good health. Some clones in this sample may be carry-over from other donors' samples.

This clone occurred once. This chain joins TRBV14 and TRBJ2-7; 9 nucleotides line up with TRBD2. The junction had 16 bases not matched to a gene; V was cut back by 4 bases and J by 3 bases. Per germline, CDR1 SGHDN and CDR2 FVKESK. This CDR3 region has 18 residues. As DNA, the CDR3 is TGTGCCAGCAGCCCGACCAGCCTCTGGGGAGCGGGAGGCTACGAGCAGTACTTC. Translation: CASSPTSLWGAGGYEQYF.

V is TRBV2 and J is TRBJ2-1, with TRBD1 as a possible D gene (5 bases). CDR1 is SNHLY, CDR2 FYNNEI, per germline. This CDR3 spans 14 amino acids. V was trimmed by 3 bases and J by 6 bases, leaving 12 bases between them. Here the CDR3 reads CASSDRVLSNEQFF. The CDR3, as DNA: TGTGCCAGCAGTGACAGGGTGTTGAGCAATGAGCAGTTCTTC.

The rearrangement joins TRBV27 to TRBJ1-1; D remains ambiguous. Trimming took 0 bases from V and 4 from J, leaving 12 bases between them. The CDR3 totals 15 residues. Germline V CDR1 and CDR2: MNHEY, SMNVEV (reference sequence). In DNA, the CDR3 is TGTGCCAGCAGTTTATCCCCCGCCGGGGTCACTGAAGCTTTCTTT. Its protein is CASSLSPAGVTEAFF.

This chain joins TRBV30 and TRBJ2-7, with TRBD1 matching over 8 bases. The ends lost 2 bases at V and 5 bases at J; junction bases unmatched: 8. The CDR3 sequence is 14 residues long. The germline V gene encodes CDR1 GTSNPN and CDR2 SVGIG (reference sequence). Written as DNA, the CDR3 is TGTGCCTGGAGTCCCTGGACAGGGACAGACGAGCAGTACTTC. Encoded protein: CAWSPWTGTDEQYF.

The V gene is TRBV6-5, the J gene TRBJ1-6; D is ambiguous. The CDR3 extends over 14 amino acids. The V end lost 0 bases, the J end lost 10 bases, and 10 bases lay between the germline ends. Germline V CDR1 and CDR2: MNHEY, SVGAGI. DNA of the CDR3: TGTGCCAGCAGTTACTCGCTGGGAGGCTCACCCCTCCACTTT. As protein: CASSYSLGGSPLHF.

This clone appeared a single time. The J gene is TRBJ2-1, the V gene TRBV5-5; 9 bases agree with TRBD1. The V gene's germline CDR1 is SGHKS and CDR2 YYEKEE (reference sequence). The CDR3 length is 17 residues. V shed 4 bases, J shed 6 bases, and the junction held 14 bases outside the gene matches. CDR3 bases: TGTGCCAGCAGCGCCCATCCGGGACAGGGATCGGGCAATGAGCAGTTCTTC. This sequence encodes CASSAHPGQGSGNEQFF.

The chain recombines TRBV4-1 with TRBJ2-1; D perhaps matches TRBD2 (5 bases). The V end was cut by 0 bases, the J end by 12 bases, with 21 bases between. Germline CDR1 reads MGHRA; CDR2 reads YSYEKL. The CDR3 loop spans 16 amino acids. The CDR3 loop reads CASSQEGGSGPHGQFF. CDR3 coding DNA: TGCGCCAGCAGCCAAGAAGGCGGCAGCGGCCCCCATGGGCAGTTCTTC.

The chain carries TRBV11-1 and TRBJ2-3, with D possibly matching TRBD2 (6 bases). CDR1 and CDR2 (germline): SGHAT, FQDESV (reference sequence). This CDR3 has 14 amino acids. V lost 1 base and J lost 4, with 9 bases in between. CDR3 in amino acids: CASSLGGRPDTQYF. The DNA of the CDR3 is TGTGCCAGCAGCTTAGGAGGGAGGCCAGATACGCAGTATTTT.